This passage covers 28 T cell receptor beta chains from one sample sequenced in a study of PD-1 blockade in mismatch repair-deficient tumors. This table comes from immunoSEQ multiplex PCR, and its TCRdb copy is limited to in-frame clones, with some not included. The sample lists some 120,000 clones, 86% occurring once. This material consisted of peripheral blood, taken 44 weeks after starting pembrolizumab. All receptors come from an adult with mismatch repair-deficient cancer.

CDR3 sequence (DNA): TGTGCCAGCAGCACTTCTGGAAACACCATATATTTT. It encodes CASSTSGNTIYF. The chain couples TRBV7-9 to TRBJ1-3; no clear D. Germline CDR1 is SEHNR and CDR2 is FQNEAQ (reference sequence). There are 12 residues in the CDR3. Trimming removed 5 bases from V and 1 base from J, with 3 bases in between.

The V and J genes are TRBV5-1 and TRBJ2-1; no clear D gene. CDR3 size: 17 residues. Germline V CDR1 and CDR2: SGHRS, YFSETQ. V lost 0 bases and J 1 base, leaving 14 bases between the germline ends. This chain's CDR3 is CASSLAGWVGSYNEQFF. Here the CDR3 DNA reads TGCGCCAGCAGCTTGGCCGGGTGGGTGGGGTCCTACAATGAGCAGTTCTTC. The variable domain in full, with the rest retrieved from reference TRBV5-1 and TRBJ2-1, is KAGVTQTPRYLIKTRGQQVTLSCSPISGHRSVSWYQQTPGQGLQFLFEYFSETQRNKGNFPGRFSGRQFSNSRSEMNVSTLELGDSALYLCASSLAGWVGSYNEQFFGPGTRLTVL.

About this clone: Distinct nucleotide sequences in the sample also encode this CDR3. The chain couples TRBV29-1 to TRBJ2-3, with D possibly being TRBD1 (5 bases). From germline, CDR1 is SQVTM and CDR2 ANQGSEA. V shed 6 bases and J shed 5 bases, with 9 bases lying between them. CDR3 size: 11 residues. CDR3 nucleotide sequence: TGCAGCGTACAAAGGGGAGATACGCAGTATTTT. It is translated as CSVQRGDTQYF.

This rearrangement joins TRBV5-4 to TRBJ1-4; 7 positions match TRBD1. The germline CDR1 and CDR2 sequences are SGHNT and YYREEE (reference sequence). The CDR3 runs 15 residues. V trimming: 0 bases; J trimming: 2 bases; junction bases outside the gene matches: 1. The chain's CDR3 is CASSLGGQTNEKLFF. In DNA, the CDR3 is TGTGCCAGCAGCTTGGGGGGACAGACTAATGAAAAACTGTTTTTT.

CDR3 DNA sequence: TGTGCCAGCAGCCGACTAGCGAGCTCCTACGAGCAGTACTTC. Protein: CASSRLASSYEQYF. The V gene is TRBV7-2, the J gene TRBJ2-7, with 8 bases lining up with TRBD2. The CDR3 covers 14 residues. Losses at the gene ends were 5 bases for V and 0 bases for J; bases not matched to a gene: 3. Germline CDR1 and CDR2: SGHTA and FQGNSA.

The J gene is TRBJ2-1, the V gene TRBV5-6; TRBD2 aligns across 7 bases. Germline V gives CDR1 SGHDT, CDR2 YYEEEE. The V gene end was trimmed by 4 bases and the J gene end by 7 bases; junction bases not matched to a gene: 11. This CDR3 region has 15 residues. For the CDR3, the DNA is TGTGCCAGCAGCCTCGACTTGCGGGAGTCGAATGAGCAGTTCTTC. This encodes CASSLDLRESNEQFF.

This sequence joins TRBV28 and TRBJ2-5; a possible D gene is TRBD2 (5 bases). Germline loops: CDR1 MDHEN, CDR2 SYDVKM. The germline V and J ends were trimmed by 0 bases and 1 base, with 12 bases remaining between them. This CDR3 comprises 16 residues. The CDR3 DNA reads TGTGCCAGCAGTTTATGGAGGGTGGGGATCCAAGAGACCCAGTACTTC. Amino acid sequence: CASSLWRVGIQETQYF.

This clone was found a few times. Here the CDR3 DNA reads TGTGCCAGCAGCTTAGGTGGCAGAACCTACGAGCAGTACTTC. As protein: CASSLGGRTYEQYF. The gene calls are TRBV13 and TRBJ2-7; D is ambiguous. The CDR3 consists of 14 residues. Germline lookup yields CDR1 PRHDT and CDR2 FYEKMQ (reference sequence). The ends were cut back, 0 bases at V and 2 bases at J, with 8 bases in the middle.

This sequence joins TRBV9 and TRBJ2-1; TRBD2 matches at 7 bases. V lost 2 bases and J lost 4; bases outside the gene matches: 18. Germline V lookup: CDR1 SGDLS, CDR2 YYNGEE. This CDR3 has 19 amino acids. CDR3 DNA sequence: TGTGCCAGCAGCGTCGGGCCCAAGCGGGGCCCAGCTAATTACAATGAGCAGTTCTTC. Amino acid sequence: CASSVGPKRGPANYNEQFF.

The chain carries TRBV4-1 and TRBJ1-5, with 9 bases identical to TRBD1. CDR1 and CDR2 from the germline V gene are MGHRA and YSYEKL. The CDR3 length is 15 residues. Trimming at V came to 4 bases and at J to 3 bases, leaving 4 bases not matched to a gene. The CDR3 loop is CASSPGQGSNQPQHF. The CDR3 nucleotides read TGCGCCAGCAGCCCGGGACAGGGTTCCAATCAGCCCCAGCATTTT.

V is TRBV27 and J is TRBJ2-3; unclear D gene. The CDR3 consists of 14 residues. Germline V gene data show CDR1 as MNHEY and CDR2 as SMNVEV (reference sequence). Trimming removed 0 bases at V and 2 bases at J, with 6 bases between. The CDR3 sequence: CASSLSKPTDTQYF. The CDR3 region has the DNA TGTGCCAGCAGTTTATCAAAACCCACAGATACGCAGTATTTT.

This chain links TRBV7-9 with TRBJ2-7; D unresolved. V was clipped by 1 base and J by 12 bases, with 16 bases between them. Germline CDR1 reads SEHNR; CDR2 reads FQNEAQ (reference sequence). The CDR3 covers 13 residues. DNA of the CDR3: TGTGCCAGCAGCTTAGGTAGTAAGCGATTGGCGTACTTC. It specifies CASSLGSKRLAYF. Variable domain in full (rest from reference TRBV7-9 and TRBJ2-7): DTGVSQNPRHKITKRGQNVTFRCDPISEHNRLYWYRQTLGQGPEFLTYFQNEAQLEKSRLLSDRFSAERPKGSFSTLEIQRTEQGDSAMYLCASSLGSKRLAYFGPGTRLTVT.

CDR3 DNA sequence: TGTGCCAGCAGTTTGGGAGGCCCTAACTATGGCTACACCTTC. It encodes CASSLGGPNYGYTF. The chain uses TRBV27 and TRBJ1-2; no definite D call. The germline CDR1 and CDR2 sequences are MNHEY and SMNVEV (reference sequence). This CDR3 contains 14 residues. The V gene lost 3 bases and the J gene lost 0 bases, with 8 bases spanning the gap.

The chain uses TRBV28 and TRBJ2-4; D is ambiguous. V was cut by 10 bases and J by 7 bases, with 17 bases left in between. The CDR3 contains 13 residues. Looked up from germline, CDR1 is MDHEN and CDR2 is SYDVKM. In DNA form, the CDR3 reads TGTGCCACCGAGACGGCGGTGATGAACATTCAGTACTTC. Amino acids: CATETAVMNIQYF.

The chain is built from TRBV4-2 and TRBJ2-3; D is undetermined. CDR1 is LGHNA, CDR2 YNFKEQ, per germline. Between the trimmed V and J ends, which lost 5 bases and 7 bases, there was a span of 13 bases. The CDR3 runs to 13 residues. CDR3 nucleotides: TGTGCCAGCAGCGGTCCCCATTTTTATACGCAGTATTTT. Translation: CASSGPHFYTQYF.

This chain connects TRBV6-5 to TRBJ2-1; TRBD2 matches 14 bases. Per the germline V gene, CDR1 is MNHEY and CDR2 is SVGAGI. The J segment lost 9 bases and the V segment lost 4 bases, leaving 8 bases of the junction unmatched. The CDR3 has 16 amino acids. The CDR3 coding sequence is TGTGCCAGCAGTTCGACTAGCGGGAGGGCCCGAGGTGAGCAGTTCTTC. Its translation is CASSSTSGRARGEQFF.

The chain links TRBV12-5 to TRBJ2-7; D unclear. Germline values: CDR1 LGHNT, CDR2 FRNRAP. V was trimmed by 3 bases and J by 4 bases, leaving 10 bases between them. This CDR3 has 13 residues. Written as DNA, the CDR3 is TGTGCTAGTGGTTTTACGACTGAATACGAGCAGTACTTC. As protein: CASGFTTEYEQYF.

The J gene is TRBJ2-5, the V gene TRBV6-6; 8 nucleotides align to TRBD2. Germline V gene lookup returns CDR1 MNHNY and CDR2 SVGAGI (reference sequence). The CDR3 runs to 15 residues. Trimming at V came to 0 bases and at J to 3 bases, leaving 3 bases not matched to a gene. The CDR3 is CASSYSGGRKETQYF. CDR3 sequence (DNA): TGTGCCAGCAGTTACTCCGGCGGGAGGAAAGAGACCCAGTACTTC.

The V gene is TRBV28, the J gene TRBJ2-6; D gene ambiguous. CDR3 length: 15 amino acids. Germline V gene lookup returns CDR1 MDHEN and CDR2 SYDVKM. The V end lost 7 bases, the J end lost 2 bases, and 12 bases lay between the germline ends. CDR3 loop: CASKTEVAGANVLTF. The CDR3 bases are TGTGCCAGCAAAACAGAGGTTGCTGGGGCCAACGTCCTGACTTTC.

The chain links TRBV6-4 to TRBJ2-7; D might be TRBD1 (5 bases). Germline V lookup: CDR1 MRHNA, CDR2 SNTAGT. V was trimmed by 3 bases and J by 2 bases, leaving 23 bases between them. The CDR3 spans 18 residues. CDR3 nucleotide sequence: TGTGCCAGCAGTGATATGTTGATCGTACACGGACAAACCTACGAGCAGTACTTC. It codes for CASSDMLIVHGQTYEQYF.

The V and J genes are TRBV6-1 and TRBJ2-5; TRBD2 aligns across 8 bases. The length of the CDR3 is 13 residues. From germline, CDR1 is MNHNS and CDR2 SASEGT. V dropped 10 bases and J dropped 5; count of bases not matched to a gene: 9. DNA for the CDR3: TGTGCCACCAACGCGGGGGGTTGGGAGACCCAGTACTTC. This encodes CATNAGGWETQYF.

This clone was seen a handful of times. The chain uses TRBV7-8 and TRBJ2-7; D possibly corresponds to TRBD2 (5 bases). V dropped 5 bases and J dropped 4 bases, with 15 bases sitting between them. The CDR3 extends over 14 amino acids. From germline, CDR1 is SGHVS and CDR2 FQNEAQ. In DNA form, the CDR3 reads TGTGCCAGCAGCCTCAGAGGGAATGGATACGAGCAGTACTTC. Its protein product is CASSLRGNGYEQYF.

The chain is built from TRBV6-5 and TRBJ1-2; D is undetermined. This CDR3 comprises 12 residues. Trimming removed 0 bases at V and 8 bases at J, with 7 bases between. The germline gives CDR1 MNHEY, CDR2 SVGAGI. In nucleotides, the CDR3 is TGTGCCAGCAGTTACTCGCATGGAGGCTACACCTTC. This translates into CASSYSHGGYTF.

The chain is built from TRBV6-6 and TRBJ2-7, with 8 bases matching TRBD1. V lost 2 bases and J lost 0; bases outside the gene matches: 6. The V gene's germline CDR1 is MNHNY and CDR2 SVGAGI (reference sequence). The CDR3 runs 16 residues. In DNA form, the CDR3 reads TGTGCCAGCAGTTACCAGGGACAGGAGTTCTCCTACGAGCAGTACTTC. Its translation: CASSYQGQEFSYEQYF.

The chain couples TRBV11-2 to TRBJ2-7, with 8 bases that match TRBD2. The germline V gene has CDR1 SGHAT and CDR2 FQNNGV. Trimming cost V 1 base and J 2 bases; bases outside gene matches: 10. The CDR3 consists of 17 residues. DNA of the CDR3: TGTGCCAGCAGCTTAGTATTCGGCGGGAGGCATACCTACGAGCAGTACTTC. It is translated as CASSLVFGGRHTYEQYF.

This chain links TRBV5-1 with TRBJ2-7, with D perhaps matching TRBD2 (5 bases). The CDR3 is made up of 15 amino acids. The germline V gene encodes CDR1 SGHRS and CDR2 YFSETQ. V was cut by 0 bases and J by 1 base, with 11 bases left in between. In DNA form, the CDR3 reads TGCGCCAGCAGCTTGGGAGGGAGACTTTCCTACGAGCAGTACTTC. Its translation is CASSLGGRLSYEQYF.

The CDR3 DNA sequence: TGTGCCTCAGAAATTATAGGGGGGGCGATCCCTTACGAGCAGTACTTC. Residues: CASEIIGGAIPYEQYF. This chain uses TRBV15 with TRBJ2-7; maybe TRBD2 (7 bases). CDR1 is LNHNV, CDR2 YYDKDF, per germline (reference sequence). V lost 11 bases and J 4 bases, leaving 27 bases between the germline ends. The CDR3 is 16 residues long.

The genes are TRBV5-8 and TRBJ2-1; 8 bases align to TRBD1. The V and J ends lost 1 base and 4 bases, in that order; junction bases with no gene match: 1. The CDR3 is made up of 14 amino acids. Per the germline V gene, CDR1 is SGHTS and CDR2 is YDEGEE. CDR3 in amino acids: CASSLRDRYNEQFF. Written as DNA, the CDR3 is TGTGCCAGCAGCTTGCGGGACAGGTACAATGAGCAGTTCTTC.